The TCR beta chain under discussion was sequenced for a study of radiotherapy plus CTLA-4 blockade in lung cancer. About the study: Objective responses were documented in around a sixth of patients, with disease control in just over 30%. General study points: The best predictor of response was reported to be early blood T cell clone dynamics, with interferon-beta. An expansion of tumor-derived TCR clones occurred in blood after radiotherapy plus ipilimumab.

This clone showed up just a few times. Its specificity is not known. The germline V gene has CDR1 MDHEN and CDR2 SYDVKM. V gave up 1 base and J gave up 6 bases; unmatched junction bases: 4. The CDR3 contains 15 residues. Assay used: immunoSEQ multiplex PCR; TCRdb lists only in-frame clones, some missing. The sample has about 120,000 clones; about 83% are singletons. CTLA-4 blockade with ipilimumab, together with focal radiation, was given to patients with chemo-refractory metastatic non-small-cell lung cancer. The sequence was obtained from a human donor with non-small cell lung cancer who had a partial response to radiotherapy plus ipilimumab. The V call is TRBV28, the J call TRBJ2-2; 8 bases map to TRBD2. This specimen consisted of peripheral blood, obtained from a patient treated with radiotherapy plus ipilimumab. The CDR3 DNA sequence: TGTGCCAGCAGTTTATCGGGGGGGGCTGCCGGGGAGCTGTTTTTT. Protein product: CASSLSGGAAGELFF.